Listed below are T cell receptor beta chains from one sample, sequenced in a study of T-cell memory formation after mild COVID-19. MiXCR was run by TCRdb on the 5' RACE reads, yielding one entry per CDR3 protein. The sample has over 300,000 distinct CDR3 sequences; 20% to 25% are singletons. The sample taken for sequencing was PBMCs or a T cell subset sorted from them (not recorded which). The receptors shown here come from a man aged 18 to 29 who had mild COVID-19 (a few samples of this study predate the infection). Cell type and time point are not known. The CDR3 runs from the conserved cysteine through the conserved F or W. The order of the fields is V gene, CDR3 length, J gene, clone size, D gene, CDR3 protein, CDR3 DNA. D genes are given only for firm matches. The listing skips clone size in some rows; elsewhere it reads once, few, many or a size class.

TRBV10-3,15,TRBJ2-7,few,.,CAISEEGLPGYEQYF,TGTGCCATCAGTGAGGAGGGCCTTCCTGGGTACGAGCAGTACTTC
TRBV6-2/TRBV6-3,14,TRBJ2-7,.,TRBD1,CASSGTGGSYEQYF,TGTGCCAGCAGTGGGACAGGAGGCTCCTACGAGCAGTACTTC
TRBV24-1,15,TRBJ2-5,.,.,CATSDRHRGGETQYF,TGTGCCACCAGTGATCGACACAGGGGGGGGGAGACCCAGTACTTC
TRBV15,13,TRBJ1-6,once,.,CATSRANRFPLHF,TGTGCCACCAGCAGGGCGAATAGGTTCCCCCTCCACTTT
TRBV28,18,TRBJ2-1,few,TRBD2,CASSPGVAGAFSYNEQFF,TGTGCCAGCAGCCCGGGGGTAGCGGGGGCATTCTCCTACAATGAGCAGTTCTTC
TRBV4-1,15,TRBJ1-1,many,.,CASSQGQWGSTEAFF,TGCGCCAGCAGCCAAGGACAGTGGGGGAGCACTGAAGCTTTCTTT
TRBV7-9,15,TRBJ1-3,few,.,CASSGRGGGGNTIYF,TGTGCCAGCAGCGGCAGAGGTGGTGGTGGAAACACCATATATTTT
TRBV25-1,17,TRBJ2-1,.,TRBD2,CASSVLDLAGGWNEQFF,TGTGCCAGCAGTGTTTTAGACCTAGCGGGGGGATGGAATGAGCAGTTCTTC
TRBV7-9,14,TRBJ1-2,.,.,CASSVVGGIYGYTF,TGTGCCAGCAGCGTCGTCGGGGGGATTTATGGCTACACCTTC
TRBV24-1,13,TRBJ1-5,.,TRBD1,CATSAYRGQPQHF,TGTGCCACCAGCGCCTACAGGGGTCAGCCCCAGCATTTT
TRBV4-1,15,TRBJ1-1,.,.,CASSQDQRRNTEAFF,TGCGCCAGCAGCCAAGACCAGAGAAGGAACACTGAAGCTTTCTTT
TRBV5-1,14,TRBJ2-5,many,TRBD2,CASSPGGTEETQYF,TGCGCCAGCAGTCCGGGGGGGACCGAAGAGACCCAGTACTTC
TRBV11-1,16,TRBJ2-2,.,.,CASSLVGTSNTGELFF,TGTGCCAGCAGCTTAGTCGGGACTTCTAACACCGGGGAGCTGTTTTTT
TRBV7-2,15,TRBJ1-1,.,.,CASSQTASGRTEAFF,TGTGCCAGCAGCCAGACCGCAAGTGGACGGACTGAAGCTTTCTTT
TRBV7-6,15,TRBJ1-2,.,TRBD1,CASSPATGSYYGYTF,TGTGCCAGCAGCCCAGCGACAGGGTCGTACTATGGCTACACCTTC
TRBV7-9,13,TRBJ1-1,few,.,CASSRGLGTEAFF,TGTGCCAGCAGCCGAGGGTTGGGAACTGAAGCTTTCTTT
TRBV6-2/TRBV6-3,13,TRBJ2-1,few,.,CAIKPKGREEQFF,TGTGCCATCAAACCCAAGGGCCGGGAAGAGCAGTTCTTC
TRBV27,13,TRBJ1-3,.,.,CASSLGRGNTIYF,TGTGCCAGCAGTTTAGGCAGGGGAAACACCATATATTTT
TRBV6-2/TRBV6-3,14,TRBJ2-2,.,.,CASARDVNTGELFF,TGTGCCAGCGCCCGGGACGTGAACACCGGGGAGCTGTTTTTT
TRBV5-1,14,TRBJ2-3,.,TRBD2,CASSRGGNTDTQYF,TGCGCCAGCAGCCGCGGGGGGAACACAGATACGCAGTATTTT
TRBV7-6,15,TRBJ2-6,few,.,CASSLGGPGANVLTF,TGTGCCAGCAGCTTAGGGGGCCCCGGGGCCAACGTCCTGACTTTC
TRBV2,15,TRBJ2-7,.,TRBD2,CASSPLAGGGSEQYF,TGTGCCAGCAGTCCACTAGCGGGGGGCGGCTCGGAGCAGTACTTC
TRBV28,17,TRBJ2-1,few,TRBD1,CASSFEGQGFFRNEQFF,TGTGCCAGCAGTTTCGAGGGACAGGGCTTTTTTCGCAATGAGCAGTTCTTC
TRBV19,15,TRBJ2-1,.,.,CASSIDQYGDNEQFF,TGTGCCAGTAGTATAGATCAGTATGGGGACAATGAGCAGTTCTTC
TRBV28,16,TRBJ1-5,.,.,CASNSRTDVSNQPQHF,TGTGCCAGCAACTCTAGGACAGATGTGAGCAATCAGCCCCAGCATTTT
TRBV4-1,18,TRBJ1-1,.,.,CASSQPLGDVVMNTEAFF,TGCGCCAGCAGCCAACCGTTGGGAGATGTGGTCATGAACACTGAAGCTTTCTTT
TRBV20-1,13,TRBJ2-5,few,.,CSARDPGLETQYF,TGCAGTGCTAGAGATCCGGGGTTGGAGACCCAGTACTTC
TRBV5-1,15,TRBJ2-3,.,.,CASSLDSGSTDTQYF,TGCGCCAGCAGCTTGGACAGCGGAAGCACAGATACGCAGTATTTT
TRBV6-6,22,TRBJ2-2,.,.,CASSYSLLSALKYHGNTGELFF,TGTGCCAGCAGTTACTCGTTGCTTTCGGCGTTAAAATACCACGGGAACACCGGGGAGCTGTTTTTT
TRBV12-3/TRBV12-4,15,TRBJ2-7,many,.,CASSPSWDVLGEQYF,TGTGCCAGCAGCCCATCTTGGGACGTTCTGGGCGAGCAGTACTTC
TRBV5-1,15,TRBJ1-2,.,TRBD1,CASSSDRGGGYGYTF,TGCGCCAGCAGCTCCGACAGGGGAGGCGGCTATGGCTACACCTTC
TRBV7-6,17,TRBJ2-3,.,TRBD2,CASSLDGTSGSTDTQYF,TGTGCCAGCAGCTTAGATGGGACTAGCGGTAGCACAGATACGCAGTATTTT
TRBV4-1,15,TRBJ2-2,few,TRBD1,CASSHPTGRAGELFF,TGCGCCAGCAGCCACCCGACAGGGCGGGCCGGGGAGCTGTTTTTT
TRBV2,12,TRBJ2-7,few,.,CASLKGDYEQYF,TGTGCCAGCTTGAAGGGGGACTACGAGCAGTACTTC
TRBV12-3/TRBV12-4,14,TRBJ1-1,.,.,CASIGGALGTEAFF,TGTGCCAGCATTGGGGGGGCGTTAGGCACTGAAGCTTTCTTT
TRBV29-1,8,TRBJ1-2,few,.,CSAGGYTF,TGCAGCGCCGGTGGCTACACCTTC
TRBV20-1,16,TRBJ1-1,many,.,CSARGWIARRNTEAFF,TGCAGTGCTAGAGGTTGGATCGCCCGCCGGAACACTGAAGCTTTCTTT
TRBV6-6,11,TRBJ1-2,.,.,CASRVDYGYTF,TGTGCCAGCAGGGTGGACTATGGCTACACCTTC
TRBV5-1,16,TRBJ2-2,.,TRBD2,CASIPGSGGNTGELFF,TGCGCCAGCATCCCAGGTAGCGGGGGAAACACCGGGGAGCTGTTTTTT
TRBV7-3,14,TRBJ2-2,.,.,CASSLSRATGELFF,TGTGCCAGCAGCTTATCCAGAGCCACCGGGGAGCTGTTTTTT
TRBV7-6,16,TRBJ2-3,few,.,CASSPRTGSAADTQYF,TGTGCCAGCAGCCCCCGCACAGGCTCGGCGGCAGATACGCAGTATTTT
TRBV4-1,15,TRBJ1-3,.,TRBD1,CASSQFDRGRNTIYF,TGCGCCAGCAGCCAATTCGACAGGGGCCGAAACACCATATATTTT
TRBV7-6,16,TRBJ1-6,.,.,CASSLQPPGNNSPLHF,TGTGCCAGCAGCTTACAGCCTCCTGGTAATAATTCACCCCTCCACTTT
TRBV2,17,TRBJ2-5,.,TRBD2,CASSANGGLLTKETQYF,TGTGCCAGCAGCGCTAACGGGGGACTACTAACTAAAGAGACCCAGTACTTC
TRBV11-2,13,TRBJ2-7,.,.,CDSSRTYSYEQYF,TGTGACAGCAGCCGCACCTACTCCTACGAGCAGTACTTC
TRBV11-2,16,TRBJ1-1,many,.,CASSLEWRLKNTEAFF,TGTGCCAGCAGCTTAGAATGGCGCCTAAAGAACACTGAAGCTTTCTTT